Listed here are 26 T cell receptor beta chains from one sample, sequenced in a study of Graves' ophthalmopathy and Graves' hyperthyroidism. Amplification of the TCR beta CDR3 regions used RNA transcripts (as template). HTBI primers were used in a first-round RT-PCR, which preceded a second-round multiplex PCR. TCRdb used MiXCR to reprocess the multiplex PCR reads, holding one entry per CDR3 protein. The top ten clones hold roughly 45% of a sample with 650,000 to 900,000 distinct CDR3 sequences, 35% to 50% of them seen once. Sequenced input: peripheral blood. The origin of the receptors is an adult man with Graves' ophthalmopathy.

This clonotype was recorded at least ten times. The chain has TRBV5-6 and TRBJ1-2; D perhaps matches TRBD1 (6 bases). Germline CDR1 reads SGHDT; CDR2 reads YYEEEE. There are 14 residues in the CDR3. Trimming took off 2 bases at V and 3 bases at J, with 11 bases between the two ends. The CDR3 region has the DNA TGTGCCAGCAGCTTATTGGGGGGCGACTATGGCTACACCTTC. The encoded protein is CASSLLGGDYGYTF. Drawing the rest from reference TRBV5-6 and TRBJ1-2, the complete variable domain is DAGVTQSPTHLIKTRGQQVTLRCSPKSGHDTVSWYQQALGQGPQFIFQYYEEEERQRGNFPDRFSGHQFPNYSSELNVNALLLGDSALYLCASSLLGGDYGYTFGSGTRLTVV.

This sequence joins TRBV5-6 and TRBJ2-5; D gene ambiguous. This CDR3 is built from 15 residues. V shed 0 bases and J shed 4 bases, with 13 bases lying between them. CDR1 and CDR2 from the germline V gene are SGHDT and YYEEEE. The CDR3 coding sequence is TGTGCCAGCAGCTTGGCGTCAGTGAGTCTAGAGACCCAGTACTTC. Its translation: CASSLASVSLETQYF. The variable domain in full, with the rest retrieved from reference TRBV5-6 and TRBJ2-5, is DAGVTQSPTHLIKTRGQQVTLRCSPKSGHDTVSWYQQALGQGPQFIFQYYEEEERQRGNFPDRFSGHQFPNYSSELNVNALLLGDSALYLCASSLASVSLETQYFGPGTRLLVL.

Comment on this clonotype: An end of the junction differs from the germline gene, which may be a read error. V gene TRBV7-9 combines with J gene TRBJ2-5; TRBD2 aligns across 11 bases. The CDR3 totals 15 residues. Germline loops: CDR1 SEHNR, CDR2 FQNEAQ (reference sequence). The CDR3 loop is CVSSSTSGRGETQYF. In DNA, the CDR3 is TGTGTCAGCAGCTCTACTAGCGGGAGAGGAGAGACCCAGTACTTC. Drawing the rest from reference TRBV7-9 and TRBJ2-5, the complete variable domain is DTGVSQNPRHKITKRGQNVTFRCDPISEHNRLYWYRQTLGQGPEFLTYFQNEAQLEKSRLLSDRFSAERPKGSFSTLEIQRTEQGDSAMYLCVSSSTSGRGETQYFGPGTRLLVL.

Points on this clonotype: Mismatch with germline at one junction end may stem from a read error. The genes are TRBV7-2 and TRBJ1-1; D perhaps matches TRBD1 (6 bases). Germline CDR1 and CDR2: SGHTA and FQGNSA. The CDR3 totals 14 residues. The CDR3 DNA is TGTGCCAGCAGTCGAGACAGGAATGCCGCTGAAGCTTCCTTT. Translated: CASSRDRNAAEASF.

The chain has TRBV24-1 and TRBJ2-2; tentative D call: TRBD1 (6 bases). The CDR3 covers 16 residues. Germline CDR1 KGHDR, CDR2 SFDVKD. V was clipped by 4 bases and J by 2 bases, with 13 bases between them. In DNA, the CDR3 is TGTGCCACCAGTGACCGGGGACATACCAACACCGGGGAGCTGTTTTTT. Its protein product is CATSDRGHTNTGELFF.

The table lists this clonotype with a few counts. The chain combines TRBV6-2 or TRBV6-3 with TRBJ2-6, with D tentatively TRBD1 (5 bases). Germline loops: CDR1 MNHEY, CDR2 SVGEGT. V lost 10 bases, J lost 2 bases, and 9 bases lay in between. This CDR3 region has 13 residues. CDR3 sequence: CATQGTGANVLTF. CDR3 bases: TGTGCCACCCAGGGCACTGGGGCCAACGTCCTGACTTTC.

CDR3 sequence reads: CSASDLASGGQETQYF. Written as DNA, the CDR3 is TGCAGTGCTAGTGATTTGGCTAGCGGGGGCCAAGAGACCCAGTACTTC. The chain carries TRBV20-1 and TRBJ2-5, with 10 nucleotides matching TRBD2. V lost 3 bases, J lost 1 base, and 8 bases stayed unmatched. The CDR3 consists of 16 residues. Germline V gene lookup returns CDR1 DFQATT and CDR2 SNEGSKA (reference sequence).

This clonotype was counted between two and nine times. The rearrangement links TRBV7-9 to TRBJ2-1; D ambiguous. In germline, CDR1 is SEHNR, CDR2 FQNEAQ (reference sequence). The CDR3 covers 14 residues. Trimming stripped 0 bases from V and 9 bases from J, with 12 bases between. CDR3 nucleotide sequence: TGTGCCAGCAGCTTAGCCGCCGCTGCAATTGAGCAGTTCTTC. As protein: CASSLAAAAIEQFF.

This clonotype was detected a few times. The rearrangement uses TRBV12-3 or TRBV12-4 and TRBJ1-1; 8 bases fit TRBD1. The J segment lost 6 bases and the V segment lost 5 bases, leaving 8 bases of the junction unmatched. The CDR3 covers 14 residues. The CDR3 sequence is CASSLSRGQAEAFF. The CDR3 coding sequence is TGTGCCAGCAGTCTATCCAGGGGGCAAGCTGAAGCTTTCTTT.

As to this clonotype: At one of its ends the junction is not consistent with the germline gene, which may arise from a read error. The gene calls are TRBV2 and TRBJ1-1; tentatively, D is TRBD1 (6 bases). The length of the CDR3 is 14 residues. Germline CDR1 reads SNHLY; CDR2 reads FYNNEI. CDR3 in amino acids: CASSDRYWDTETFF. The CDR3, as DNA: TGTGCCAGCAGTGATCGGTACTGGGACACTGAAACTTTCTTT.

This clonotype was observed a handful of times. The gene calls are TRBV7-2 and TRBJ1-1; TRBD1 matches at 9 bases. V shed 5 bases and J 5 bases; nucleotides not matched to a gene: 3. This CDR3 comprises 13 residues. CDR1 is SGHTA and CDR2 is FQGNSA in the germline V gene. The CDR3: CASSQQGATEAFF. The CDR3 nucleotides read TGTGCCAGCAGCCAACAGGGGGCTACTGAAGCTTTCTTT.

The V gene is TRBV7-9, the J gene TRBJ1-5, with 7 bases matching TRBD1. V shed 5 bases, J shed 0 bases, and the junction held 16 bases outside the gene matches. In germline, CDR1 is SEHNR, CDR2 FQNEAQ (reference sequence). The CDR3 length is 19 residues. The CDR3 is CASSQDLVGDRVSNQPQHF. CDR3 in DNA: TGTGCCAGCAGCCAAGATCTGGTTGGGGACAGAGTTAGCAATCAGCCCCAGCATTTT.

The V gene is TRBV7-3, the J gene TRBJ2-7, with D tentatively TRBD1 (5 bases). This CDR3 spans 13 amino acids. The V end lost 5 bases, the J end lost 6 bases, and 14 bases lay between the germline ends. In germline, CDR1 is SGHTA, CDR2 FQGTGA. The CDR3 loop is CASSREAGFEQYF. CDR3 coding DNA: TGTGCCAGCAGCAGAGAGGCAGGGTTCGAGCAGTACTTC.

The sample holds many counts of this clonotype. The rearrangement links TRBV7-2 to TRBJ1-1; D is unresolved. In germline, CDR1 is SGHTA, CDR2 FQGNSA. V was trimmed by 2 bases and J by 0 bases, leaving 10 bases between them. This CDR3 comprises 15 residues. DNA for the CDR3: TGTGCCAGCAGCTTAAGACACATCATGAACACTGAAGCTTTCTTT. Translating it yields CASSLRHIMNTEAFF.

Details on this clonotype: With a much larger clone just one base away, this may be a read error. The gene calls are TRBV10-3 and TRBJ2-7; TRBD2 aligns across 13 bases. The CDR3 extends over 16 amino acids. The V gene's germline CDR1 is ENHRY and CDR2 SYGVKD. The chain's CDR3 is CAISAGLAGATYEQHF. The CDR3 nucleotides are TGTGCCATCAGTGCAGGACTAGCGGGAGCCACCTACGAGCAGCACTTC.

At least ten counts were recorded for this clonotype. Here the CDR3 reads CASSQELGEPQHF. CDR3 nucleotide sequence: TGTGCCAGCAGCCAAGAATTGGGGGAGCCCCAGCATTTT. The chain uses TRBV14 and TRBJ1-5; D possibly corresponds to TRBD1 (5 bases). The CDR3 totals 13 residues. Trimming stripped 0 bases from V and 8 bases from J, with 8 bases between. Germline V gives CDR1 SGHDN, CDR2 FVKESK.

The chain recombines TRBV20-1 with TRBJ2-7; no clear D. The DNA end is a closer match to TRBJ2-1, so the J assignment may be wrong. CDR1 DFQATT and CDR2 SNEGSKA come from the germline V gene (reference sequence). This CDR3 is built from 12 residues. In DNA, the CDR3 is TGCAGTGCTACACCGGTGTACAATGAGCAGTTCTTC. This translates into CSATPVYNEQFF.

About this clonotype itself: The junction differs from germline at one of its ends, possibly a read error. This sequence joins TRBV19 and TRBJ1-1; D is ambiguous. CDR3 size: 13 residues. Germline V gene data show CDR1 as LNHDA and CDR2 as SQIVND (reference sequence). Here the CDR3 reads CASSLYMNTEALF. In nucleotides, the CDR3 is TGTGCCAGCTCCCTTTACATGAACACTGAAGCTCTCTTT. The full variable domain, its missing parts supplied by reference TRBV19 and TRBJ1-1, is DGGITQSPKYLFRKEGQNVTLSCEQNLNHDAMYWYRQDPGQGLRLIYYSQIVNDFQKGDIAEGYSVSREKKESFPLTVTSAQKNPTAFYLCASSLYMNTEALFGQGTRLTVV.

J is TRBJ2-3 and V is TRBV10-3; no definite D call. From germline, CDR1 is ENHRY and CDR2 SYGVKD. V lost 11 bases and J lost 0, with 9 bases in between. The CDR3 covers 12 residues. The CDR3: CACGKSTDTQYF. CDR3 in DNA: TGTGCCTGCGGAAAAAGCACAGATACGCAGTATTTT.

J is TRBJ1-2 and V is TRBV19; TRBD1 aligns across 9 bases. This CDR3 is 17 amino acids long. With V trimmed by 1 base and J by 0 bases, 6 bases remained unmatched. The germline gives CDR1 LNHDA, CDR2 SQIVND (reference sequence). The CDR3 nucleotides read TGTGCCAGTAGTATAGGGCACAGGGGGCCGTCTAACTATGGCTACACCTTC. Translating it yields CASSIGHRGPSNYGYTF. The whole variable domain, filled in from reference TRBV19 and TRBJ1-2, reads DGGITQSPKYLFRKEGQNVTLSCEQNLNHDAMYWYRQDPGQGLRLIYYSQIVNDFQKGDIAEGYSVSREKKESFPLTVTSAQKNPTAFYLCASSIGHRGPSNYGYTFGSGTRLTVV.

This clonotype was observed once. The chain carries TRBV10-1 and TRBJ2-3; possibly TRBD1 for D (6 bases). Germline values: CDR1 WNHNN, CDR2 SYGVQD (reference sequence). V lost 2 bases to trimming and J lost 0 bases, with 6 bases between them. The CDR3 covers 14 residues. The CDR3, as DNA: TGCGCCAGCAGTGAGCAGGGGAGCACAGATACGCAGTATTTT. Its protein is CASSEQGSTDTQYF.

There are a few counts of this clonotype. The V gene is TRBV9, the J gene TRBJ1-1, with D possibly being TRBD1 (6 bases). Trimming stripped 0 bases from V and 4 bases from J, with 16 bases between. Germline CDR1 and CDR2: SGDLS and YYNGEE. The CDR3 spans 16 residues. As DNA, the CDR3 is TGTGCCAGCAGCGTAGACGTCCAGGGGCGCGGCACTGAAGCTTTCTTT. It is translated as CASSVDVQGRGTEAFF.

This clonotype was seen a few times. J is TRBJ1-6 and V is TRBV5-4; maybe TRBD1 (5 bases). V lost 4 bases and J lost 0, with 17 bases in between. The CDR3 is 18 residues long. CDR1 and CDR2 from the germline V gene are SGHNT and YYREEE (reference sequence). CDR3 region: CASSRIGADDSYNSPLHF. DNA of the CDR3: TGTGCCAGCAGCCGCATTGGGGCCGATGACTCCTATAATTCACCCCTCCACTTT.

This clonotype was seen many times. This chain joins TRBV5-1 and TRBJ1-3; D gene uncertain. Germline assignment: CDR1 SGHRS and CDR2 YFSETQ. The V end was cut by 2 bases, the J end by 5 bases, with 8 bases between. The CDR3 covers 13 residues. As DNA, the CDR3 is TGCGCCAGCAGCTTTGGAGGGAGAAACACCATATATTTT. Translating gives CASSFGGRNTIYF.

The V call is TRBV6-5, the J call TRBJ2-5; 10 nucleotides agree with TRBD2. The length of the CDR3 is 16 residues. Germline values: CDR1 MNHEY, CDR2 SVGAGI. V trimming: 6 bases; J trimming: 5 bases; junction bases outside the gene matches: 12. The CDR3 sequence is CASRLGTSGIRETQYF. In DNA, the CDR3 is TGTGCCAGCAGGTTGGGAACTAGCGGGATCCGCGAGACCCAGTACTTC.

This rearrangement joins TRBV29-1 to TRBJ2-3, with D uncertain. The germline V gene encodes CDR1 SQVTM and CDR2 ANQGSEA. V was shortened by 7 bases and J by 2 bases, with 13 bases between the two germline ends. The CDR3 runs to 13 residues. CDR3 amino acids: CSAYLSHTDTQYF. As DNA, the CDR3 is TGCAGCGCATACTTGTCTCACACAGATACGCAGTATTTT.